The present T cell receptor (beta chain) was sequenced within a study of response to subunit inactivated influenza vaccine. The germline V gene has CDR1 DFQATT and CDR2 SNEGSKA (reference sequence). There are 20 residues in the CDR3. Trimming removed 2 bases from V and 2 bases from J; junction bases left unmatched: 13. MiXCR, run by TCRdb on the RT-PCR reads, gives a single entry per CDR3 protein. The data show some 520,000 distinct CDR3 sequences, 15% to 20% seen once. A word on this clonotype: Its specificity is unknown.

Points from the study as a whole: Authors suggested each seasonal flu vaccination may recruit only limited numbers of new T cells.

The sample in question was CD4+ T cells sorted from PBMCs, obtained roughly 24 months after vaccination. The chain carries TRBV20-1 and TRBJ2-2, with TRBD2 matching 14 bases. The receptor was isolated from a man in his fifties or sixties who received an inactivated influenza vaccine. The CDR3 loop reads CSARRLVTSGGAVNTGELFF. The CDR3, as DNA: TGCAGTGCTAGACGATTGGTGACTAGCGGGGGGGCGGTAAACACCGGGGAGCTGTTTTTT.